The text below deals with one T cell receptor (beta chain). Germline CDR1 SEHNR, CDR2 FQNEAQ (reference sequence). CDR3 length: 15 residues. Trimming cost V 8 bases and J 3 bases, with 19 bases left between them. These data come from a study of shared clonotypes between healthy human individuals. Clones were sequenced by immunoSEQ multiplex PCR, and TCRdb holds only the in-frame ones, with some missing. The sample holds roughly 2.2 million clones; over 90% are singletons and the top ten take 0.39%. Source material: naive CD4+ T cells from PBMCs. As to subset: CD45RA+ positively selected. The V gene is TRBV7-9, the J gene TRBJ1-2; D uncertain. The sequence derives from a man aged 18 to 30 in good health. Some clones in this sample may be carry-over from other donors' samples. Here the CDR3 DNA reads TGTGCCAGCGGCCTCTTTGTCAGGTCGGACTATGGCTACACCTTC. Translated, it gives CASGLFVRSDYGYTF.